This paragraph reports one T cell receptor beta chain. As yet, its antigen is unknown. Donors were Caucasian adults residing in Nashville, Tennessee, USA. These data are taken from a study of shared clonotypes between healthy human individuals. The V segment lost 3 bases and the J segment 4 bases; nucleotides outside the gene matches: 6. Germline lookup yields CDR1 SGHRS and CDR2 YFSETQ. The CDR3 contains 14 residues. An even split of each subset's genomic DNA across several immunoSEQ plates was performed. Profiling relied on immunoSEQ multiplex PCR, and the TCRdb table lists in-frame clones only, not all of them. The data hold more than 450,000 clones, with 60% to 85% observed a single time. General observations from the study: Represented diversity, genetic and exposure-history alike, was limited by few donors.

The sequence was collected from a woman in her 40s in good health. Some clones in this sample may be carry-over from other donors' samples. The sequenced sample consisted of PBMCs. The chain recombines TRBV5-1 with TRBJ2-5; TRBD1 matches 7 bases. In DNA, the CDR3 is TGCGCCAGCAGCTATACAGGGGTTGGAGAGACCCAGTACTTC. It translates to CASSYTGVGETQYF.